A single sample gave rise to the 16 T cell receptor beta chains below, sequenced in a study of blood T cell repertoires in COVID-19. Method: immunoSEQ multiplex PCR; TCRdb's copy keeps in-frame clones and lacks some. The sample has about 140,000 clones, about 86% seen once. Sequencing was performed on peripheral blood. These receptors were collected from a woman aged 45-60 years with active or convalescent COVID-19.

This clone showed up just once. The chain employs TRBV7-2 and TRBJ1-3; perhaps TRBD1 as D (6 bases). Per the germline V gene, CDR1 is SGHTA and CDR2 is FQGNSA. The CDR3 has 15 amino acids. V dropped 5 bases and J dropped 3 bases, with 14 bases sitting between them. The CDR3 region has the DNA TGTGCCAGCAGCCGGCCCAGGGGCTTTGGAAACACCATATATTTT. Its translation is CASSRPRGFGNTIYF.

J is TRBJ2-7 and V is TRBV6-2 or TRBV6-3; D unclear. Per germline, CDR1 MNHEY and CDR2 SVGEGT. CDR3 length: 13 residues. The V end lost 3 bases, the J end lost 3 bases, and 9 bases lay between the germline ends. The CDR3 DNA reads TGTGCCAGCAGTTATGTGAGGAACTACGAGCAGTACTTC. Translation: CASSYVRNYEQYF.

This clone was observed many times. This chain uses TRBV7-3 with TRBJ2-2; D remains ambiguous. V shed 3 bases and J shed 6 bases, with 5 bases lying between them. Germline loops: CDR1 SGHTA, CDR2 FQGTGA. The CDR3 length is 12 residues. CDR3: CASSFGAGELFF. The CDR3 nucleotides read TGTGCCAGCAGCTTTGGAGCCGGGGAGCTGTTTTTT.

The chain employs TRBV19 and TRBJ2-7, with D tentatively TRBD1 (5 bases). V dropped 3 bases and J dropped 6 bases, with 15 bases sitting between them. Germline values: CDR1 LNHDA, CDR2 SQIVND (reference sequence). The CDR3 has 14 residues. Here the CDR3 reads CASSMFQGKGEQYF. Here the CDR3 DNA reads TGTGCCAGTAGTATGTTTCAGGGTAAAGGCGAGCAGTACTTC. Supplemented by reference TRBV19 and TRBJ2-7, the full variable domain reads DGGITQSPKYLFRKEGQNVTLSCEQNLNHDAMYWYRQDPGQGLRLIYYSQIVNDFQKGDIAEGYSVSREKKESFPLTVTSAQKNPTAFYLCASSMFQGKGEQYFGPGTRLTVT.

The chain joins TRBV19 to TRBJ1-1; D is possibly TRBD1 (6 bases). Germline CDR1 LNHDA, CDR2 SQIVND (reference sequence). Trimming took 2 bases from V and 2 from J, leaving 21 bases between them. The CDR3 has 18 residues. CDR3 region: CASSISRWGTQQNTEAFF. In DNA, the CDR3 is TGTGCCAGTAGTATATCCCGCTGGGGGACACAACAAAACACTGAAGCTTTCTTT. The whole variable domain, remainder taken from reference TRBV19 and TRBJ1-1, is DGGITQSPKYLFRKEGQNVTLSCEQNLNHDAMYWYRQDPGQGLRLIYYSQIVNDFQKGDIAEGYSVSREKKESFPLTVTSAQKNPTAFYLCASSISRWGTQQNTEAFFGQGTRLTVV.

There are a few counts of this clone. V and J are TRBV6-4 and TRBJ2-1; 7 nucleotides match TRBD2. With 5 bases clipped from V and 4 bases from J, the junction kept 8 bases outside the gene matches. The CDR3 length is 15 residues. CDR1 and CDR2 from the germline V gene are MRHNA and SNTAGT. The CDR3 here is CASSLAVGGYNEQFF. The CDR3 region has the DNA TGTGCCAGCAGTTTAGCGGTGGGGGGGTACAATGAGCAGTTCTTC.

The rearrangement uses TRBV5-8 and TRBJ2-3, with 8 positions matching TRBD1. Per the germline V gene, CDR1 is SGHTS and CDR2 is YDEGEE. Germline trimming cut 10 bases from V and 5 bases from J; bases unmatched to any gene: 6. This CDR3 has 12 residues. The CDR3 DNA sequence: TGTGCCGGGGGGACAGGCAGAGATACGCAGTATTTT. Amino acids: CAGGTGRDTQYF.

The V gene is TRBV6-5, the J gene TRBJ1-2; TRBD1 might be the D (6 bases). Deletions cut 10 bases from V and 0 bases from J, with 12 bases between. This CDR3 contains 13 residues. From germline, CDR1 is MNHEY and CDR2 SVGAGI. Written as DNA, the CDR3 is TGTGCCACCAGGGGCTACGCTAACTATGGCTACACCTTC. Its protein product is CATRGYANYGYTF.

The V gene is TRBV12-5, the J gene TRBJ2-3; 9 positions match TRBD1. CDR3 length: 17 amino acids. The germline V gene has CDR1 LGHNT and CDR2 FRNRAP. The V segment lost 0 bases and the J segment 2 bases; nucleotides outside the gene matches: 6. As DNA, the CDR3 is TGTGCTAGTGGTTTGGTAGGGGGGGACAGGGCCACAGATACGCAGTATTTT. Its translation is CASGLVGGDRATDTQYF.

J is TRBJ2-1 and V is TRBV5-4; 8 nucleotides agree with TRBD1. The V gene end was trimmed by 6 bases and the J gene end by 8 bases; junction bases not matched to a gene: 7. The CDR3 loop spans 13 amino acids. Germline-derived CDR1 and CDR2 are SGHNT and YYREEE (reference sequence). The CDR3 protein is CASTRTGLYEQFF. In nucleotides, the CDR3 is TGTGCCAGCACCAGGACAGGGTTGTATGAGCAGTTCTTC.

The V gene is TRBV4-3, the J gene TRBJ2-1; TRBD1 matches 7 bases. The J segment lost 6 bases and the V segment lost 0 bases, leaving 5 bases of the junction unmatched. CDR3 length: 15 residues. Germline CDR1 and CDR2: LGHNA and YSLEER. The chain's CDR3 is CASSQDRSGGNEQFF. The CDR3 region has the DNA TGCGCCAGCAGCCAAGATCGGTCAGGGGGCAATGAGCAGTTCTTC.

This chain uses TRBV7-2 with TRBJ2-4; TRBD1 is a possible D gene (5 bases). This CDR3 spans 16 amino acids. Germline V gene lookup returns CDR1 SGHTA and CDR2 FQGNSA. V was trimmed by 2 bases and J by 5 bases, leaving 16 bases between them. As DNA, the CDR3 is TGTGCCAGCAGCTTACGCAGGGCCCCAATTGAAAACATTCAGTACTTC. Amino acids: CASSLRRAPIENIQYF.

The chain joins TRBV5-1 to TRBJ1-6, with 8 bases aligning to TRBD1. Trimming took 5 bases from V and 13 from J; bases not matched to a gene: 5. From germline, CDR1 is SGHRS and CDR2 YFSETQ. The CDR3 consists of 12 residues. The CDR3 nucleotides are TGCGCCAGCAGTCCAGGGGGCTCCCCCCTCCACTTT. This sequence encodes CASSPGGSPLHF.

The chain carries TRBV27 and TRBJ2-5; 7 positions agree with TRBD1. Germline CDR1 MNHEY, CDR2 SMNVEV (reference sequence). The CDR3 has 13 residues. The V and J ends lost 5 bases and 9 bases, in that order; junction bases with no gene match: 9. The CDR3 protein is CASSLGQARAQYF. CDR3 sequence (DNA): TGTGCCAGCAGTCTTGGACAGGCCAGGGCCCAGTACTTC.

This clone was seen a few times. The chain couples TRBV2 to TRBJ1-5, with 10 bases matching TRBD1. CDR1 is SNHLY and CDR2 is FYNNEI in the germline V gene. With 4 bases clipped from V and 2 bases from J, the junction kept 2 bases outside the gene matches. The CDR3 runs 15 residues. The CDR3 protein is CASSGQGAGNQPQHF. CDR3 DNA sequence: TGTGCCAGCAGTGGACAGGGGGCCGGCAATCAGCCCCAGCATTTT.

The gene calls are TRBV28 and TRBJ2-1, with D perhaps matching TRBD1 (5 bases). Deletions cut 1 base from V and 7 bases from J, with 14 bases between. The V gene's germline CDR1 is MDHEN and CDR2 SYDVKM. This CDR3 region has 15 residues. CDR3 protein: CASSLSGFQGNEQFF. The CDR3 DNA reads TGTGCCAGCAGTTTATCCGGCTTTCAGGGAAATGAGCAGTTCTTC. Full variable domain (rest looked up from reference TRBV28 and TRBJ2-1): DVKVTQSSRYLVKRTGEKVFLECVQDMDHENMFWYRQDPGLGLRLIYFSYDVKMKEKGDIPEGYSVSREKKERFSLILESASTNQTSMYLCASSLSGFQGNEQFFGPGTRLTVL.